The 21 T cell receptor beta chains below were found in one sample sequenced in a study of T cells in localized non-small cell lung cancer. Data came from immunoSEQ multiplex PCR; TCRdb stores just in-frame clones and leaves some out. The repertoire holds 38,000 or so clones, with 81% as singletons. This sample comprised peripheral blood mononuclear cells, obtained before any cancer treatment. All receptors derive from a male donor aged 60 or over with stage II lung adenocarcinoma.

The V call is TRBV4-1, the J call TRBJ2-7, with 14 bases identical to TRBD2. The ends lost 4 bases at V and 2 bases at J; junction bases unmatched: 1. CDR1 and CDR2 (germline): MGHRA, YSYEKL. This CDR3 has 15 amino acids. Written as DNA, the CDR3 is TGCGCCAGCAGCCCGGGACTAGCGGGAGCCTACGAGCAGTACTTC. Encoded protein: CASSPGLAGAYEQYF.

This clone showed up just a few times. The chain couples TRBV30 to TRBJ2-1; possible D gene TRBD2, 5 bases. The germline gives CDR1 GTSNPN, CDR2 SVGIG (reference sequence). V lost 4 bases and J lost 6, with 13 bases in between. The CDR3 runs 13 residues. CDR3 coding DNA: TGTGCCTGGAACAAACTAGTTGGCAATGAGCAGTTCTTC. Encoded protein: CAWNKLVGNEQFF.

V and J are TRBV27 and TRBJ2-2; the D is unclear. Trimming took 2 bases from V and 7 from J, leaving 8 bases between them. Germline-derived CDR1 and CDR2 are MNHEY and SMNVEV (reference sequence). The CDR3 is made up of 13 amino acids. CDR3 loop: CASSLVVGGELFF. CDR3 DNA sequence: TGTGCCAGCAGTTTAGTAGTGGGCGGGGAGCTGTTTTTT.

The V call is TRBV7-2, the J call TRBJ2-7; no reliable D call. CDR3 length: 15 residues. CDR1 and CDR2 (germline): SGHTA, FQGNSA. V lost 1 base, J lost 1 base, and 11 bases lay in between. The DNA of the CDR3 is TGTGCCAGCAGCTTAGGCCCCGACATTTCCTACGAGCAGTACTTC. As protein: CASSLGPDISYEQYF.

This clone was recorded only once. The chain uses TRBV2 and TRBJ1-3; perhaps TRBD1 as D (6 bases). This CDR3 region has 17 residues. V was clipped by 6 bases and J by 0 bases, with 18 bases between them. The germline V gene encodes CDR1 SNHLY and CDR2 FYNNEI. The CDR3 sequence is CASRDPTGSLSGNTIYF. CDR3 bases: TGTGCCAGCAGGGACCCGACAGGTTCTCTCTCTGGAAACACCATATATTTT.

The chain is built from TRBV7-2 and TRBJ1-2, with D possibly being TRBD1 (6 bases). Per the germline V gene, CDR1 is SGHTA and CDR2 is FQGNSA. Trimming shortened V by 1 base and J by 6 bases, and 12 bases separated the two germline ends. This CDR3 comprises 14 residues. CDR3 nucleotides: TGTGCCAGCAGCTTAGGCCCCGGGACAAATGGCTACACCTTC. Amino acid sequence: CASSLGPGTNGYTF.

The chain carries TRBV11-2 and TRBJ2-7, with 7 bases that match TRBD2. Germline lookup yields CDR1 SGHAT and CDR2 FQNNGV. Losses at the gene ends were 7 bases for V and 2 bases for J; bases not matched to a gene: 11. The CDR3 has 15 amino acids. CDR3 DNA: TGTGCCAGCAATTATCCGGGACTATCCACCTACGAGCAGTACTTC. Translating gives CASNYPGLSTYEQYF. The full variable domain, its missing parts supplied by reference TRBV11-2 and TRBJ2-7, is EAGVAQSPRYKIIEKRQSVAFWCNPISGHATLYWYQQILGQGPKLLIQFQNNGVVDDSQLPKDRFSAERLKGVDSTLKIQPAKLEDSAVYLCASNYPGLSTYEQYFGPGTRLTVT.

J is TRBJ2-5 and V is TRBV28, with D perhaps TRBD1 (5 bases). V lost 3 bases, J lost 2 bases, and 10 bases lay in between. Germline assignment: CDR1 MDHEN and CDR2 SYDVKM. This CDR3 contains 14 residues. Here the CDR3 DNA reads TGTGCCAGCAGTTTTCGGGCAGGGCAAGAGACCCAGTACTTC. Protein product: CASSFRAGQETQYF.

This clone was seen more than once but under ten times. This chain connects TRBV30 to TRBJ1-5, with 10 nucleotides matching TRBD1. CDR1 and CDR2 (germline): GTSNPN, SVGIG (reference sequence). The J segment lost 5 bases and the V segment lost 3 bases, leaving 7 bases of the junction unmatched. The CDR3 covers 15 residues. Written as DNA, the CDR3 is TGTGCCTGGAGACCGACAGGGGGCAGGGATCAGCCCCAGCATTTT. Residues: CAWRPTGGRDQPQHF.

CDR3 protein: CASSLSTAQNTEAFF. The DNA for the CDR3 is TGTGCCAGCAGTTTATCGACAGCGCAAAACACTGAAGCTTTCTTT. This chain uses TRBV27 with TRBJ1-1; TRBD1 is a possible D gene (5 bases). Trimming removed 0 bases at V and 2 bases at J, with 10 bases between. The germline CDR1 and CDR2 sequences are MNHEY and SMNVEV (reference sequence). There are 15 residues in the CDR3.

In this sample, this clone turned up once. The V gene is TRBV5-1, the J gene TRBJ2-1; D is unresolved. CDR1 and CDR2 from the germline V gene are SGHRS and YFSETQ. The CDR3 has 14 amino acids. Trimming took 1 base from V and 5 from J, leaving 10 bases between them. CDR3 nucleotide sequence: TGCGCCAGCAGCTTGAGGCAGGAAAACAATGAGCAGTTCTTC. Protein product: CASSLRQENNEQFF. Complete variable domain (other parts from reference TRBV5-1 and TRBJ2-1): KAGVTQTPRYLIKTRGQQVTLSCSPISGHRSVSWYQQTPGQGLQFLFEYFSETQRNKGNFPGRFSGRQFSNSRSEMNVSTLELGDSALYLCASSLRQENNEQFFGPGTRLTVL.

V gene TRBV11-1 combines with J gene TRBJ2-5; D is uncertain. This CDR3 contains 15 residues. Germline V gene lookup returns CDR1 SGHAT and CDR2 FQDESV (reference sequence). Trimming shortened V by 5 bases and J by 5 bases, and 18 bases separated the two germline ends. CDR3 region: CASSLLGLQMETQYF. The CDR3 DNA reads TGTGCCAGCAGCCTCCTCGGGCTTCAGATGGAGACCCAGTACTTC.

This sequence joins TRBV2 and TRBJ2-6; D not resolved. V was shortened by 4 bases and J by 4 bases, with 8 bases between the two germline ends. Germline assignment: CDR1 SNHLY and CDR2 FYNNEI. The CDR3 is 14 amino acids. As DNA, the CDR3 is TGTGCCAGCAGTGTGGCAGCGGGGGCCAACGTCCTGACTTTC. It translates to CASSVAAGANVLTF.

The V gene is TRBV5-1, the J gene TRBJ1-1, with D perhaps TRBD1 (5 bases). Trimming removed 3 bases at V and 1 base at J, with 13 bases between. The CDR3 length is 15 residues. Looked up from germline, CDR1 is SGHRS and CDR2 is YFSETQ. The CDR3 region is CASSSAGARNTEAFF. The CDR3 nucleotides are TGCGCCAGCAGCTCGGCCGGGGCTCGGAACACTGAAGCTTTCTTT. Full variable domain (outside the CDR3, taken from reference TRBV5-1 and TRBJ1-1): KAGVTQTPRYLIKTRGQQVTLSCSPISGHRSVSWYQQTPGQGLQFLFEYFSETQRNKGNFPGRFSGRQFSNSRSEMNVSTLELGDSALYLCASSSAGARNTEAFFGQGTRLTVV.

The chain links TRBV7-2 to TRBJ1-2, with a weak D call TRBD1 (5 bases). CDR1 and CDR2 (germline): SGHTA, FQGNSA. Trimming removed 5 bases from V and 2 bases from J, with 15 bases in between. The CDR3 is 15 residues long. CDR3 sequence: CASSPGGGTNYGYTF. The DNA of the CDR3 is TGTGCCAGCAGCCCCGGGGGGGGTACGAACTATGGCTACACCTTC.

The V gene is TRBV7-9, the J gene TRBJ2-3; D could derive from TRBD1 or TRBD2 (6 bases each). V was shortened by 9 bases and J by 6 bases, with 19 bases between the two germline ends. This CDR3 has 14 residues. The V gene's germline CDR1 is SEHNR and CDR2 FQNEAQ (reference sequence). CDR3 sequence reads: CARTPRSGADTQYF. CDR3 DNA sequence: TGTGCCAGGACCCCCCGGTCGGGGGCGGATACGCAGTATTTT.

The chain is built from TRBV6-5 and TRBJ1-1; 8 nucleotides agree with TRBD1. Germline V lookup: CDR1 MNHEY, CDR2 SVGAGI. The CDR3 sequence is 15 residues long. V lost 6 bases, J lost 0 bases, and 6 bases stayed unmatched. CDR3 in DNA: TGTGCCAGCAGGAACAGGGGGTTTGTGAACACTGAAGCTTTCTTT. As protein: CASRNRGFVNTEAFF.

The chain recombines TRBV4-2 with TRBJ2-7; D gene uncertain. Germline assignment: CDR1 LGHNA and CDR2 YNFKEQ. Trimming stripped 4 bases from V and 6 bases from J, with 13 bases between. This CDR3 comprises 13 residues. Written as DNA, the CDR3 is TGTGCCAGCAGCCCCTACATCCGTCCCGAGCAGTACTTC. Amino acids: CASSPYIRPEQYF.

J is TRBJ2-3 and V is TRBV19; possibly TRBD1 for D (5 bases). The germline V and J ends were trimmed by 3 bases and 1 base, with 14 bases remaining between them. This CDR3 region has 16 residues. Germline values: CDR1 LNHDA, CDR2 SQIVND (reference sequence). The CDR3 is CASSIGWGHRTDTQYF. CDR3 coding DNA: TGTGCCAGTAGTATTGGCTGGGGCCACCGCACAGATACGCAGTATTTT.

The gene calls are TRBV5-6 and TRBJ1-3; no firm D call. This CDR3 spans 17 amino acids. The V gene's germline CDR1 is SGHDT and CDR2 YYEEEE. The germline V and J ends were trimmed by 2 bases and 0 bases, with 15 bases remaining between them. The CDR3 sequence is CASSFTFVPGSGNTIYF. The CDR3 DNA follows: TGTGCCAGCAGCTTTACTTTCGTCCCCGGCTCTGGAAACACCATATATTTT.

This rearrangement joins TRBV7-2 to TRBJ1-4, with no clear D. The V end was cut by 3 bases, the J end by 0 bases, with 8 bases between. The CDR3 is made up of 15 amino acids. CDR1 and CDR2 (germline): SGHTA, FQGNSA. The CDR3 region has the DNA TGTGCCAGCAGCTTTGGGGATACAACTAATGAAAAACTGTTTTTT. Translating it yields CASSFGDTTNEKLFF.